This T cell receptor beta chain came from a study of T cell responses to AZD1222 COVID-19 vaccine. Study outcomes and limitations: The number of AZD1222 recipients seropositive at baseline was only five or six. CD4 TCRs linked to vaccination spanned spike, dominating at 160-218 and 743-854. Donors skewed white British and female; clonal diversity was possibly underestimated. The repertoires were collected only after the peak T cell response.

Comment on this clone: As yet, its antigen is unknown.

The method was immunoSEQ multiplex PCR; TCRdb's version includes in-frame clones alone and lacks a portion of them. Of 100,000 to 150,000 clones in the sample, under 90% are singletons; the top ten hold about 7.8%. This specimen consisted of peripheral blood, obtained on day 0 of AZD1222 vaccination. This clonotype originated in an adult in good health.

CDR3 in amino acids: CASSRLLGPEAFF. For the CDR3, the DNA is TGCGCCAGCAGCCGGCTACTTGGGCCTGAAGCTTTCTTT. The chain couples TRBV4-1 to TRBJ1-1, with D unclear. The length of the CDR3 is 13 residues. Trimming took off 4 bases at V and 6 bases at J, with 12 bases between the two ends. Germline V lookup: CDR1 MGHRA, CDR2 YSYEKL.